The entry below describes one T cell receptor beta chain. Its antigen is unidentified. The data are from a study of identical twins. The CDR3 is 14 amino acids. Germline-derived CDR1 and CDR2 are SGDLS and YYNGEE. In TCRdb, the 5' RACE reads were re-called with MiXCR into one record per CDR3 protein. The sample holds around 1.7 million distinct CDR3 sequences; about 32% are singletons and the top ten take under 0.35%. Study-wide points: Out-of-frame alpha sequences common to twins exhibited an excess of low generation probability. Zero-insertion findings could be partly confounded by invariant cells (MAIT and iNKT cells). Within beta out-of-frame sequences, the excess sharing observed between twins was weaker.

The origin of this receptor is a newborn girl in good health. This chain uses TRBV9 with TRBJ2-7; 9 positions agree with TRBD1. Gene TRBJ2-5 matches the end of the DNA better, so the J call may be wrong. The sample taken for sequencing was cord blood. CDR3 nucleotides: TGTGCCAGCAGTCCCAACAGGGGGCTTGAGACCCAGTACTTC. Protein product: CASSPNRGLETQYF.